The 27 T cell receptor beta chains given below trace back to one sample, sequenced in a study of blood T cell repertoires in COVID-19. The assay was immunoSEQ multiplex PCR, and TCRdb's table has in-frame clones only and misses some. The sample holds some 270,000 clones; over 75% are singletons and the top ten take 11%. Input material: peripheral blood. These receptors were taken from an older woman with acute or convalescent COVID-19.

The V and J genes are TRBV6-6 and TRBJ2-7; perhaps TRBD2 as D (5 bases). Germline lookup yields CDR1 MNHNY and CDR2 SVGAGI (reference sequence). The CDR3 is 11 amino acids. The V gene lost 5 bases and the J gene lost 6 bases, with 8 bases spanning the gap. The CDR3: CASSPGIEQYF. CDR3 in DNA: TGTGCCAGCAGTCCCGGGATCGAGCAGTACTTC.

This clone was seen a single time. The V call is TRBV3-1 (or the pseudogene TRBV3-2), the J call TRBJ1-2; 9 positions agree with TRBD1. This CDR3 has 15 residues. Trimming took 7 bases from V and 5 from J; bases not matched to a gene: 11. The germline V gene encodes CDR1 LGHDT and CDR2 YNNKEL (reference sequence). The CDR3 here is CASTPGGQGVYGYTF. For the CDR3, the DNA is TGTGCCAGCACCCCAGGGGGACAGGGTGTTTATGGCTACACCTTC.

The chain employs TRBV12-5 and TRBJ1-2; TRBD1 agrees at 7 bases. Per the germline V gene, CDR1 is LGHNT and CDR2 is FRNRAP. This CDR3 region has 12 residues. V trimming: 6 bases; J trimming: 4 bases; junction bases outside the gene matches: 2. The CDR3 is CASGRDSYGYTF. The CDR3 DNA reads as TGTGCTAGTGGCCGGGACAGCTATGGCTACACCTTC.

CDR3 sequence reads: CASSVGGPSGYTF. CDR3 coding DNA: TGTGCCAGCAGCGTCGGCGGGCCTAGTGGCTACACCTTC. The chain couples TRBV9 to TRBJ1-2; D is uncertain. V was pared by 2 bases and J by 7 bases, with 12 bases between. The CDR3 runs 13 residues. Germline loops: CDR1 SGDLS, CDR2 YYNGEE.

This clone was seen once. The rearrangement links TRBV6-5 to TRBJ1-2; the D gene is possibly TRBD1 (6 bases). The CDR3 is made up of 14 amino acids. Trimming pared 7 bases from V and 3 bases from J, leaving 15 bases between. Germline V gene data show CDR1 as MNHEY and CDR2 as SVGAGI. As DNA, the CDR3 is TGTGCCAGCATAAGGGCACAGGGTGACTATGGCTACACCTTC. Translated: CASIRAQGDYGYTF.

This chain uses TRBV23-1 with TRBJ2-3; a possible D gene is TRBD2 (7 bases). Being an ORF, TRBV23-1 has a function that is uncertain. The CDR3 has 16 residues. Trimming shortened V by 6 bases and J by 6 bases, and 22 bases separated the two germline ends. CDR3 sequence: CASSRDLSGGHDTQYF. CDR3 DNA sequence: TGCGCCAGCAGCCGAGATCTCTCGGGGGGCCACGATACGCAGTATTTT.

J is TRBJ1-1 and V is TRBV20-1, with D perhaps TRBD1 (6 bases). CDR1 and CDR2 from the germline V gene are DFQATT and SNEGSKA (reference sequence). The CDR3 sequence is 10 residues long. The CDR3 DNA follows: TGCAGGGCGGGGGGGCTCGAAGCTTTCTTT. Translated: CRAGGLEAFF.

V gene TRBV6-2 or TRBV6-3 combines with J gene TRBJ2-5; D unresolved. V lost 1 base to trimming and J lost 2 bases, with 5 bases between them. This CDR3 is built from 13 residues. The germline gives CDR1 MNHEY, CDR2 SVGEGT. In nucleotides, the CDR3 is TGTGCCAGCAGTTACTTACAGCAAGAGACCCAGTACTTC. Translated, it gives CASSYLQQETQYF.

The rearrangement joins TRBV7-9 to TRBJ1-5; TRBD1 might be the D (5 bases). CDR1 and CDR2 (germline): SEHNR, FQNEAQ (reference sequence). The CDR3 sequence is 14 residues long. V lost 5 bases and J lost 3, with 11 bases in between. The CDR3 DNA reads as TGTGCCAGCAGCCAAGACAGAAACAATCAGCCCCAGCATTTT. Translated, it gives CASSQDRNNQPQHF.

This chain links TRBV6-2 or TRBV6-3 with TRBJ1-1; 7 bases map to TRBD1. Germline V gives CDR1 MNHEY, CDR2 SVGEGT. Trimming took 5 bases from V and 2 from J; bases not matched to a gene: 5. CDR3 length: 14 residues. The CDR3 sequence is CASSRQGRNTEAFF. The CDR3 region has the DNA TGTGCCAGCAGTCGACAGGGTCGAAACACTGAAGCTTTCTTT.

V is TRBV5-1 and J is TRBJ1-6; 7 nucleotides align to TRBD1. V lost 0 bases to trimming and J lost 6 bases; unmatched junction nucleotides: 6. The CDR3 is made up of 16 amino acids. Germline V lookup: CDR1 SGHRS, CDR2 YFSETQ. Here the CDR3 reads CASSLEGAISNSPLHF. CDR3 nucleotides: TGCGCCAGCAGCTTGGAGGGGGCAATCAGTAATTCACCCCTCCACTTT. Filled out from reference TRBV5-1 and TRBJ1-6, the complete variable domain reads KAGVTQTPRYLIKTRGQQVTLSCSPISGHRSVSWYQQTPGQGLQFLFEYFSETQRNKGNFPGRFSGRQFSNSRSEMNVSTLELGDSALYLCASSLEGAISNSPLHFGNGTRLTVT.

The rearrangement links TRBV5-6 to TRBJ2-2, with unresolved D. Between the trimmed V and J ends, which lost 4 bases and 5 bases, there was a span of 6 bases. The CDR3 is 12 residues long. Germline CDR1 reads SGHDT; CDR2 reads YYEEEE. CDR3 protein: CASSPRTGELFF. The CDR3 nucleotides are TGTGCCAGCAGCCCCCGGACCGGGGAGCTGTTTTTT.

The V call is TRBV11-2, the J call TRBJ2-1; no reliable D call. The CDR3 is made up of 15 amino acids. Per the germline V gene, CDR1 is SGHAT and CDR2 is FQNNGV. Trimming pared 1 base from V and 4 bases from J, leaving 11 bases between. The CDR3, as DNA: TGTGCCAGCAGCTTAGGCTGGTCAGAATACAATGAGCAGTTCTTC. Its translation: CASSLGWSEYNEQFF.

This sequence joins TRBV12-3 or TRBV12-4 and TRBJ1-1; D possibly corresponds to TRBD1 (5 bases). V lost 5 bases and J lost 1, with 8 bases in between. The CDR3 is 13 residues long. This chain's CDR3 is CASSRTRNTEAFF. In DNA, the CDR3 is TGTGCCAGCAGTCGGACAAGGAACACTGAAGCTTTCTTT.

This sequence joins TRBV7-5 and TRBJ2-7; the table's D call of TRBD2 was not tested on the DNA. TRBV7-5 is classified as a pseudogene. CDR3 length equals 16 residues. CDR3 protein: CARSPAWSSGGYEQYF. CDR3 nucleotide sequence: TGTGCCAGAAGCCCAGCCTGGTCTAGCGGGGGCTACGAGCAGTACTTC.

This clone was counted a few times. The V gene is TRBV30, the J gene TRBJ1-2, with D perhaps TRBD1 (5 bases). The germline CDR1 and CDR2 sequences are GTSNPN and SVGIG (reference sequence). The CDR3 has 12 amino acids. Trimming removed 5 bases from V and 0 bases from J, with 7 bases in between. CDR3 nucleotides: TGTGCCTGGGGGGGAGCTAACTATGGCTACACCTTC. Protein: CAWGGANYGYTF.

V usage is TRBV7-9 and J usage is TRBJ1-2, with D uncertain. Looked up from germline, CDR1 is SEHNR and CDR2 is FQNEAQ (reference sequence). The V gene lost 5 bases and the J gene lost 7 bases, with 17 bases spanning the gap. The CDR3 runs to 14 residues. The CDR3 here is CASSPESTVAGYTF. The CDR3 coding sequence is TGTGCCAGCAGCCCCGAGAGCACGGTTGCTGGCTACACCTTC. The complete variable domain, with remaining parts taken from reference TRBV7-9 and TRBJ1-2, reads DTGVSQNPRHKITKRGQNVTFRCDPISEHNRLYWYRQTLGQGPEFLTYFQNEAQLEKSRLLSDRFSAERPKGSFSTLEIQRTEQGDSAMYLCASSPESTVAGYTFGSGTRLTVV.

The CDR3 reads CSARLTYEQYF. The CDR3 DNA is TGCAGTGCTAGACTAACTTACGAGCAGTACTTC. The rearrangement joins TRBV20-1 to TRBJ2-7; D ambiguous. The CDR3 sequence is 11 residues long. The V and J ends lost 2 bases and 4 bases respectively, with 6 bases between them. Germline CDR1 is DFQATT and CDR2 is SNEGSKA (reference sequence).

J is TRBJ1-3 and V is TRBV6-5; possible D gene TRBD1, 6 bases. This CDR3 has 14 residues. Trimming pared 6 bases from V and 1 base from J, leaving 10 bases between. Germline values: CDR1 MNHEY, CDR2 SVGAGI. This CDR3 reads CASRQGDSGNTIYF. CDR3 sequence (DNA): TGTGCCAGCAGACAGGGCGATTCTGGAAACACCATATATTTT.

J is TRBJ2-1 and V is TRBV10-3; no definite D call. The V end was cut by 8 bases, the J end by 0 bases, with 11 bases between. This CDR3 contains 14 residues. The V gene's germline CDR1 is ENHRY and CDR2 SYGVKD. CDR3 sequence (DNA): TGTGCCATCGCGAGTTCTATCTCCTACAATGAGCAGTTCTTC. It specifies CAIASSISYNEQFF.

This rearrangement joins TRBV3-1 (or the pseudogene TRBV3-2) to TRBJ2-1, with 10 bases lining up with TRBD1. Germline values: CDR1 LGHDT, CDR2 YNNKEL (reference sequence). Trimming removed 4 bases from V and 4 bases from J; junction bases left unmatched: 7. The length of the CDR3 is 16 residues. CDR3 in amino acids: CASSPTGTGVYNEQFF. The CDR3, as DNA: TGTGCCAGCAGCCCTACTGGGACAGGGGTGTACAATGAGCAGTTCTTC.

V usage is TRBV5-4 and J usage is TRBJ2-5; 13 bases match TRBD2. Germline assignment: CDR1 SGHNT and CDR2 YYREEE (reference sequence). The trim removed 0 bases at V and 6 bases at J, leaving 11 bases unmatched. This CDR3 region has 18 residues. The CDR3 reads CASSLVGLAGYLGKTQYF. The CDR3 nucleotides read TGTGCCAGCAGCTTGGTGGGACTAGCGGGGTACCTCGGAAAGACCCAGTACTTC. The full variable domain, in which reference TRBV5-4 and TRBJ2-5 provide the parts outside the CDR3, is ETGVTQSPTHLIKTRGQQVTLRCSSQSGHNTVSWYQQALGQGPQFIFQYYREEENGRGNFPPRFSGLQFPNYSSELNVNALELDDSALYLCASSLVGLAGYLGKTQYFGPGTRLLVL.

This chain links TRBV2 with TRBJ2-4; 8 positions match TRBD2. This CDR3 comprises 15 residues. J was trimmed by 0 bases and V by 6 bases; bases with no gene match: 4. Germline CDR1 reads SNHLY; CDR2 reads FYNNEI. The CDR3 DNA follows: TGTGCCAGCAGCGTCGGGGGGGCAGCCAAAAACATTCAGTACTTC. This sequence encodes CASSVGGAAKNIQYF.

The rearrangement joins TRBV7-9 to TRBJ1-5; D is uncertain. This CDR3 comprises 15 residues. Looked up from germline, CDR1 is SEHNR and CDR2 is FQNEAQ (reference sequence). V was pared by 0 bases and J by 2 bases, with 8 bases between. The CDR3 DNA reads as TGTGCCAGCAGCTTAGCTGCCGGAGGCAATCAGCCCCAGCATTTT. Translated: CASSLAAGGNQPQHF.

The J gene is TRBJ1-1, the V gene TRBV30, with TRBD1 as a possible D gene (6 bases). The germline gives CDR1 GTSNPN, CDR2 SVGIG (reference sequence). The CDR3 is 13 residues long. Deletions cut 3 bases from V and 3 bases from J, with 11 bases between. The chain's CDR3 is CAWRWRTDTEAFF. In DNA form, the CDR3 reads TGTGCCTGGAGGTGGAGGACAGACACTGAAGCTTTCTTT.

The CDR3 is CASSPTWSGELFF. For the CDR3, the DNA is TGTGCCAGCAGCCCGACTTGGTCCGGGGAGCTGTTTTTT. The rearrangement uses TRBV13 and TRBJ2-2; D gene ambiguous. Looked up from germline, CDR1 is PRHDT and CDR2 is FYEKMQ (reference sequence). This CDR3 is built from 13 residues. Trimming pared 5 bases from V and 6 bases from J, leaving 10 bases between.

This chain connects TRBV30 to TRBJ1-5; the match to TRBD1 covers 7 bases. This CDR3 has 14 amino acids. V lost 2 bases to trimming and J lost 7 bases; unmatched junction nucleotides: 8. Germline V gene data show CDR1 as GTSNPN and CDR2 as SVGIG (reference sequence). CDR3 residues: CAWSRQGGIQPQHF. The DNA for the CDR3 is TGTGCCTGGAGTAGACAGGGTGGAATCCAGCCCCAGCATTTT.